The 2 T cell receptor beta chains below all came from one sample that was sequenced in a study of early stage breast cancer tumors. Profiling relied on immunoSEQ multiplex PCR, and the TCRdb table lists in-frame clones only, not all of them. Of about 8,400 clones listed, 70% to 80% are singletons. Specimen: normal breast tissue next to the tumor. The receptors stem from a person aged 55 to 75 with breast cancer.

The V gene is TRBV6-5, the J gene TRBJ1-2, with D possibly being TRBD1 (6 bases). This CDR3 has 13 residues. Trimming left V 2 bases short and J 6 bases short, with 10 bases between. Germline CDR1 MNHEY, CDR2 SVGAGI. The CDR3 DNA follows: TGTGCCAGCAGTTACGGGGGGGCGGATGGCTACACCTTC. This encodes CASSYGGADGYTF.

The chain couples TRBV18 to TRBJ1-5; 10 nucleotides agree with TRBD1. The CDR3 totals 16 residues. The germline CDR1 and CDR2 sequences are KGHSH and LQKENI. J gave up 2 bases and V 5 bases, and 6 bases lay outside the gene matches. CDR3 region: CASSTRDRGGNQPQHF. The CDR3 DNA reads as TGTGCCAGCTCAACCCGGGACAGGGGTGGCAATCAGCCCCAGCATTTT.